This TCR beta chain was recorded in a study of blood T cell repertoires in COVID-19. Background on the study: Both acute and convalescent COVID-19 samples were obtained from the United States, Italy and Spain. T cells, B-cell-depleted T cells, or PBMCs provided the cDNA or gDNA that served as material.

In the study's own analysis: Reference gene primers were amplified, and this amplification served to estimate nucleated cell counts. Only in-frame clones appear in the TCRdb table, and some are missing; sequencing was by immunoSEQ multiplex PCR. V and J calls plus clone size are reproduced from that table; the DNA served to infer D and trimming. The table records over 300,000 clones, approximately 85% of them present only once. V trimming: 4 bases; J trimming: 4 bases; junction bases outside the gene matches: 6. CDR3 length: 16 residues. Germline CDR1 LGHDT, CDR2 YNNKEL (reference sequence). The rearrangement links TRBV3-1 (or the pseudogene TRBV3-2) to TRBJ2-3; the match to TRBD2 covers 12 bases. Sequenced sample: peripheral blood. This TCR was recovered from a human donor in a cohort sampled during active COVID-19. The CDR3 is CASSLRLAGGSDTQYF. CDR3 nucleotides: TGTGCCAGCAGCCTCCGTCTAGCGGGGGGGTCAGATACGCAGTATTTT.